Presented here are 10 T cell receptor beta chains from one specimen sequenced in a study of shared clonotypes between healthy human individuals (dated by TCRdb to about 2020). Receptor libraries were prepared by the immunoSEQ multiplex PCR assay. This immuneACCESS table, as held by TCRdb, lists in-frame sequences with V and J called but not all clones. Of the missing ones, under half trace to an unresolved V gene in checked studies; the others have no known cause. The sample table shows 2 million to 3 million clones, and more than 85% are seen once. Clones ranked in the top ten supply 0.36% of the sample. Material for sequencing was naive CD4+ T cells from PBMCs. The sample's cell subset or site label is to be understood as: CD45RA+ positively selected. The receptors originated from a man aged 18 to 35 in good health. Some clones in this sample may be carry-over from other donors' samples.

The chain uses TRBV27 and TRBJ2-7; TRBD1 matches at 8 bases. Germline V lookup: CDR1 MNHEY, CDR2 SMNVEV (reference sequence). CDR3 length equals 14 residues. V lost 4 bases, J lost 3 bases, and 5 bases stayed unmatched. CDR3 region: CASSSLGTGYEQYF. For the CDR3, the DNA is TGTGCCAGCAGTTCCCTTGGGACAGGCTACGAGCAGTACTTC.

The rearrangement links TRBV30 to TRBJ1-2; 9 nucleotides line up with TRBD1. The CDR3 loop spans 12 amino acids. Per the germline V gene, CDR1 is GTSNPN and CDR2 is SVGIG (reference sequence). J was trimmed by 5 bases and V by 6 bases; bases with no gene match: 4. The CDR3 here is CACSDRGYGYTF. The CDR3 nucleotides are TGTGCCTGCTCGGACAGGGGTTATGGCTACACCTTC. Based on the CDR3 plus reference TRBV30 and TRBJ1-2, the full variable domain is SQTIHQWPATLVQPVGSPLSLECTVEGTSNPNLYWYRQAAGRGLQLLFYSVGIGQISSEVPQNLSASRPQDRQFILSSKKLLLSDSGFYLCACSDRGYGYTFGSGTRLTVV.

DNA of the CDR3: TGCGCCAGCAAAAGGGGGGCTGCAACTAATGAAAAACTGTTTTTT. This codes for CASKRGAATNEKLFF. V and J are TRBV5-1 and TRBJ1-4, with a possible D match to TRBD1 (6 bases). From germline, CDR1 is SGHRS and CDR2 YFSETQ. The CDR3 contains 15 residues. V was clipped by 6 bases and J by 0 bases, with 12 bases between them.

CDR3: CASSMGQIISGNTIYF. DNA for the CDR3: TGCGCCAGCAGCATGGGACAGATCATCTCTGGAAACACCATATATTTT. The V and J genes are TRBV5-1 and TRBJ1-3, with 7 bases that match TRBD1. The junction had 7 bases not matched to a gene; V was cut back by 4 bases and J by 0 bases. Germline V CDR1 and CDR2: SGHRS, YFSETQ. The CDR3 length is 16 residues.

Only one count was recorded for this clone. The rearrangement links TRBV5-1 to TRBJ2-5; D is perhaps TRBD2 (5 bases). V was cut by 0 bases and J by 4 bases, with 13 bases left in between. The CDR3 has 15 amino acids. Germline loops: CDR1 SGHRS, CDR2 YFSETQ. CDR3 nucleotides: TGCGCCAGCAGCTTGGGCGGGTTTATGAGAGAGACCCAGTACTTC. It codes for CASSLGGFMRETQYF. Full variable domain (missing parts from reference TRBV5-1 and TRBJ2-5): KAGVTQTPRYLIKTRGQQVTLSCSPISGHRSVSWYQQTPGQGLQFLFEYFSETQRNKGNFPGRFSGRQFSNSRSEMNVSTLELGDSALYLCASSLGGFMRETQYFGPGTRLLVL.

This clone was seen only once. CDR3 residues: CASKSSGTYQETQYF. The CDR3 nucleotides read TGTGCCAGCAAGTCGTCGGGGACTTACCAAGAGACCCAGTACTTC. The chain has TRBV2 and TRBJ2-5; a possible D gene is TRBD2 (6 bases). Per germline, CDR1 SNHLY and CDR2 FYNNEI. V was pared by 7 bases and J by 0 bases, with 15 bases between. The CDR3 runs to 15 residues.

The chain links TRBV27 to TRBJ1-2, with D possibly TRBD1 on 6 matching bases. The ends were cut back, 2 bases at V and 7 bases at J, with 14 bases in the middle. The CDR3 covers 14 residues. The germline V gene encodes CDR1 MNHEY and CDR2 SMNVEV (reference sequence). DNA of the CDR3: TGTGCCAGCAGTTTACAGGGGCCTTTCCGTGGCTACACCTTC. Protein: CASSLQGPFRGYTF.

This clone has a handful of counts. The same CDR3 also results from other DNA sequences found in this sample. V and J are TRBV30 and TRBJ1-1; D gene uncertain. CDR1 and CDR2 (germline): GTSNPN, SVGIG (reference sequence). V was shortened by 3 bases and J by 0 bases, with 8 bases between the two germline ends. The CDR3 extends over 13 amino acids. CDR3 loop: CAWRPGLNTEAFF. CDR3 in DNA: TGTGCCTGGAGACCTGGTTTGAACACTGAAGCTTTCTTT.

This clone was counted a single time. The rearrangement uses TRBV7-8 and TRBJ1-1; no definite D call. The germline V gene encodes CDR1 SGHVS and CDR2 FQNEAQ. Trimming stripped 5 bases from V and 2 bases from J, with 6 bases between. CDR3 size: 12 residues. CDR3: CASSPANTEAFF. The CDR3, as DNA: TGTGCCAGCAGCCCGGCTAACACTGAAGCTTTCTTT.

On this clone itself: Other DNA sequences in this specimen translate into the identical CDR3. The V and J genes are TRBV30 and TRBJ2-2; D uncertain. Germline V gene data show CDR1 as GTSNPN and CDR2 as SVGIG (reference sequence). There are 14 residues in the CDR3. V was clipped by 0 bases and J by 0 bases, with 5 bases between them. CDR3 amino acids: CAWSVRANTGELFF. CDR3 coding DNA: TGTGCCTGGAGTGTTAGAGCGAACACCGGGGAGCTGTTTTTT.